The T cell receptor (beta chain) described here comes from a study of blood T cell repertoires in COVID-19. The V segment lost 5 bases and the J segment 4 bases; nucleotides outside the gene matches: 9. This CDR3 contains 17 residues. Looked up from germline, CDR1 is LNHDA and CDR2 is SQIVND (reference sequence). Libraries were prepared by immunoSEQ multiplex PCR; TCRdb keeps only in-frame clonotypes and omits some of them. The sample has over 350,000 clones, around 88% seen once. The clonotype comes from a woman under 40 with acute or convalescent COVID-19. This sequence joins TRBV19 and TRBJ2-1; TRBD2 aligns across 12 bases. Sequenced: peripheral blood. CDR3 sequence: CASSLKLAGGPYNEQFF. Here the CDR3 DNA reads TGTGCCAGTAGTCTAAAACTAGCGGGGGGCCCTTACAATGAGCAGTTCTTC.